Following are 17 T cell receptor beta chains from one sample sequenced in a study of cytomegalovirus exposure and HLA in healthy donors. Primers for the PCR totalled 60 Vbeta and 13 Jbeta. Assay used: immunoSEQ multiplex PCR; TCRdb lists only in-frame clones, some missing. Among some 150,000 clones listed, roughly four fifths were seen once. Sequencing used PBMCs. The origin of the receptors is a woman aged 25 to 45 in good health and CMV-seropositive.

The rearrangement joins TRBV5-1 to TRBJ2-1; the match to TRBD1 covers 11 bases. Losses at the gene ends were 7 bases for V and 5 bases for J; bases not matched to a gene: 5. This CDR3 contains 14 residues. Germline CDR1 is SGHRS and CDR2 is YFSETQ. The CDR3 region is CASSGTGGNNEQFF. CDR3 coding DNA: TGCGCCAGCTCCGGGACAGGGGGGAACAATGAGCAGTTCTTC.

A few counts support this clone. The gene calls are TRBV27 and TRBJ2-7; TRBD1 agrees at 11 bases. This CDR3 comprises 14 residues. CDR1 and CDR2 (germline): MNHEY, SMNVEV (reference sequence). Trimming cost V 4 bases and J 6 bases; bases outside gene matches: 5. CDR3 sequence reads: CASSSGTGGTEQYF. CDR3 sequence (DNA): TGTGCCAGCAGTTCCGGGACAGGGGGTACCGAGCAGTACTTC.

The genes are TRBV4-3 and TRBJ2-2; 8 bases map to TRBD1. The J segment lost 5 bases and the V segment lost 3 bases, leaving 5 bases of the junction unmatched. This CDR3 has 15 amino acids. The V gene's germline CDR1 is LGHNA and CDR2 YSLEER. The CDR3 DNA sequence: TGCGCCAGCAGCCACGGACAGGGCTTAACCGGGGAGCTGTTTTTT. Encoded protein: CASSHGQGLTGELFF.

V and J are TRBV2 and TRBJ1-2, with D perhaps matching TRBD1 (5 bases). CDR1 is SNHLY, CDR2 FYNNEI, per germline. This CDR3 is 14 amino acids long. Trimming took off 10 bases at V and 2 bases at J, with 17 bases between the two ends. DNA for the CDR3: TGTGCCACCACCAAGGGGCAGGGAAACTATGGCTACACCTTC. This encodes CATTKGQGNYGYTF. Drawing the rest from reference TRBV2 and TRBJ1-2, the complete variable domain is EPEVTQTPSHQVTQMGQEVILRCVPISNHLYFYWYRQILGQKVEFLVSFYNNEISEKSEIFDDQFSVERPDGSNFTLKIRSTKLEDSAMYFCATTKGQGNYGYTFGSGTRLTVV.

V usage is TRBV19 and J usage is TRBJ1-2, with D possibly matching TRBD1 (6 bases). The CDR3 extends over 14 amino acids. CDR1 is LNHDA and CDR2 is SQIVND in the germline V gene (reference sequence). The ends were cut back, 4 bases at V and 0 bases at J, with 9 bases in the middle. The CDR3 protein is CASSTGQTNYGYTF. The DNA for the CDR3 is TGTGCCAGTAGTACAGGACAGACTAACTATGGCTACACCTTC.

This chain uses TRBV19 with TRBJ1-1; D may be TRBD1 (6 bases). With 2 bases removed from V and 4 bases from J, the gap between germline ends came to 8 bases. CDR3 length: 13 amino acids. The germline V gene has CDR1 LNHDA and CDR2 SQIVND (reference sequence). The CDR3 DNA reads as TGTGCCAGTAGTATAACCAGGGGCACTGAAGCTTTCTTT. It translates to CASSITRGTEAFF.

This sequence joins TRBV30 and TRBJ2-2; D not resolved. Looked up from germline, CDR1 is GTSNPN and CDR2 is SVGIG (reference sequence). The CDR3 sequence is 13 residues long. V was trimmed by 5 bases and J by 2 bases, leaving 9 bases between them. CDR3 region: CAWSLDNTGELFF. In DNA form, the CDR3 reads TGTGCCTGGTCCCTAGATAACACCGGGGAGCTGTTTTTT.

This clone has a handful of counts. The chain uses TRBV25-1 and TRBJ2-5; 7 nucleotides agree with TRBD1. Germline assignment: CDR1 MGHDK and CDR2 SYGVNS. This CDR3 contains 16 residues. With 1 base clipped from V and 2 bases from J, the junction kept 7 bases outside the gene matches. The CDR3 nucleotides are TGTGCCAGCAGTGAATGGCTGCCGGGACAGCAAGAGACCCAGTACTTC. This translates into CASSEWLPGQQETQYF.

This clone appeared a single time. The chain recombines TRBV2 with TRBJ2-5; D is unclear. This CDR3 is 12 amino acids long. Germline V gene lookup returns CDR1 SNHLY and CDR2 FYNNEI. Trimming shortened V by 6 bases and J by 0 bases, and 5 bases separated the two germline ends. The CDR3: CASRQYQETQYF. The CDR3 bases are TGTGCCAGCAGACAGTACCAAGAGACCCAGTACTTC.

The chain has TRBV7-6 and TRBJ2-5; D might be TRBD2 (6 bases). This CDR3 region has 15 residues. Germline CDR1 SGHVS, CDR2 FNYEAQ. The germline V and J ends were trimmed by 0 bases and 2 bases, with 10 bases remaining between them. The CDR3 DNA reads TGTGCCAGCAGCTTAGCGGGGGGTGGACAAGAGACCCAGTACTTC. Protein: CASSLAGGGQETQYF.

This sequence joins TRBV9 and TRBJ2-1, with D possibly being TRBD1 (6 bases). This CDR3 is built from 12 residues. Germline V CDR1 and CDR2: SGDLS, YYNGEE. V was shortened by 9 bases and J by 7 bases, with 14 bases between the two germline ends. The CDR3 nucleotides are TGTGCCACCTCGACAGGAGTAAATGAGCAGTTCTTC. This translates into CATSTGVNEQFF.

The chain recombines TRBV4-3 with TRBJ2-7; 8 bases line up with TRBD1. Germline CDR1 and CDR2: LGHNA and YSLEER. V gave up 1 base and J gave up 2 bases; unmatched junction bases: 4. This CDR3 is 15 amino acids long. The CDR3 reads CASSQATGGPYEQYF. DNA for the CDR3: TGCGCCAGCAGCCAAGCAACAGGGGGTCCCTACGAGCAGTACTTC.

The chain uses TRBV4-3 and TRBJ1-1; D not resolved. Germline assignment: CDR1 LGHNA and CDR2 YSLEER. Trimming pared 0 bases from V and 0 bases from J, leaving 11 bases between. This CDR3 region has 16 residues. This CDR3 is CASSQESFGVNTEAFF. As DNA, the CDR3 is TGCGCCAGCAGCCAAGAGAGCTTCGGGGTGAACACTGAAGCTTTCTTT.

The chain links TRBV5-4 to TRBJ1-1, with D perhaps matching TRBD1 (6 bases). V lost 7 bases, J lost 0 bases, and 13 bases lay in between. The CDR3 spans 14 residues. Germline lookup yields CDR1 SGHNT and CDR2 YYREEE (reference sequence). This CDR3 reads CASYAQGMNTEAFF. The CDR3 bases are TGTGCCAGCTACGCACAGGGAATGAACACTGAAGCTTTCTTT.

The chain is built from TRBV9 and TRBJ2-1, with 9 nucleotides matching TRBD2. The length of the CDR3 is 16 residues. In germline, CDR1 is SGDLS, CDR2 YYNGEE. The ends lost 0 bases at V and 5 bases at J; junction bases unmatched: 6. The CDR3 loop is CASSVGAGGSNNEQFF. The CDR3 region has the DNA TGTGCCAGCAGCGTAGGGGCGGGAGGGTCGAACAATGAGCAGTTCTTC.

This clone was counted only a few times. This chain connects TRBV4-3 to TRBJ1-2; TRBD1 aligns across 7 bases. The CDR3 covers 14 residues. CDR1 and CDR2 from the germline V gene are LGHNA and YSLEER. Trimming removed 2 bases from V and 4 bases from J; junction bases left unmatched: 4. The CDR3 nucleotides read TGCGCCAGCAGCCAACTGACAGGGTCCTATGGCTACACCTTC. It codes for CASSQLTGSYGYTF.

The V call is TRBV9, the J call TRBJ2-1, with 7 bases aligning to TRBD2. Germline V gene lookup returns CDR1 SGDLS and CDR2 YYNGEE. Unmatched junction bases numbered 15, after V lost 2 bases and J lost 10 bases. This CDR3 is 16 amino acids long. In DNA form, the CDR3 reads TGTGCCAGCAGCGTGGGGAGGGACTCAAGCTCTCTGGAGCAGTTCTTC. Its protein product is CASSVGRDSSSLEQFF.